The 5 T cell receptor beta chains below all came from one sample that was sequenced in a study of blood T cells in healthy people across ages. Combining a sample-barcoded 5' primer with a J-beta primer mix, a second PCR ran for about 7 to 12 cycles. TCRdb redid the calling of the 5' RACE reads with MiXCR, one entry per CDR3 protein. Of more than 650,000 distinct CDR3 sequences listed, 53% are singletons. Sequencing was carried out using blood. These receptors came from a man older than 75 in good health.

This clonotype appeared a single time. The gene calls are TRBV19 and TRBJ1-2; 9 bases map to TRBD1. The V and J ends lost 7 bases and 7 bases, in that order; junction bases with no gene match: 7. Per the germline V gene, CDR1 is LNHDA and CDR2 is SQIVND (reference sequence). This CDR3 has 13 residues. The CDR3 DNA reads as TGTGCCAGTACCGTACAGGGGGCGCGTGGCTACACCTTC. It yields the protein CASTVQGARGYTF.

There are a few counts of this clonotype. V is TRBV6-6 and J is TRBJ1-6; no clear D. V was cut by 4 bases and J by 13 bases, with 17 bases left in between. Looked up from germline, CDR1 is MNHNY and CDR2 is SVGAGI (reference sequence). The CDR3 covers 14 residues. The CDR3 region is CASSSLAPPVPLHF. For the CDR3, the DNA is TGTGCCAGCAGTTCCCTTGCTCCGCCGGTTCCCCTCCACTTT.

As DNA, the CDR3 is TGTGCCACCCATCGGCCGGGACTAGCCTACAATGAGCAGTTCTTC. As protein: CATHRPGLAYNEQFF. The chain links TRBV6-6 to TRBJ2-1; 8 nucleotides align to TRBD2. The ends lost 10 bases at V and 2 bases at J; junction bases unmatched: 10. This CDR3 comprises 15 residues. CDR1 and CDR2 (germline): MNHNY, SVGAGI (reference sequence).

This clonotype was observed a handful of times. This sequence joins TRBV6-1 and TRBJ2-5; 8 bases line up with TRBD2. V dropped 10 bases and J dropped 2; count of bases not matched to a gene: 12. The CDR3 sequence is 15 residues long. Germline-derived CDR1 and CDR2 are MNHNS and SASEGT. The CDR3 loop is CATSFHVAGQETQYF. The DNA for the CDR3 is TGTGCCACCTCGTTCCACGTAGCGGGACAAGAGACCCAGTACTTC.

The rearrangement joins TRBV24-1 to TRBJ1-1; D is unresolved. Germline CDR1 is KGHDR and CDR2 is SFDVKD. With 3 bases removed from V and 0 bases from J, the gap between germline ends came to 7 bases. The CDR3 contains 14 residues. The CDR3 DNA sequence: TGTGCCACCAGTGATGGGATCATGAACACTGAAGCTTTCTTT. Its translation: CATSDGIMNTEAFF.